The 15 T cell receptor beta chains in this list originate from one sample, sequenced in a study of blood T cell repertoires in COVID-19 (TCRdb year 2020). Preparation of the library involved the immunoSEQ multiplex PCR assay. As stored in TCRdb, this immuneACCESS dataset retains in-frame rearrangements with V and J assigned. A fraction of the clones does not appear; measured against another copy, unresolved V genes explain less than half of the discrepancy, and the remainder lacks a known reason. A total of about 260,000 clones appear in this sample, roughly 88% of them only once. The ten largest clones take up 0.7% of the sample. Sequenced material: peripheral blood. All receptors derive from a human donor in a cohort sampled during active COVID-19.

J is TRBJ1-2 and V is TRBV27; TRBD1 aligns across 10 bases. This CDR3 is built from 15 residues. Losses at the gene ends were 6 bases for V and 4 bases for J; bases not matched to a gene: 8. The germline CDR1 and CDR2 sequences are MNHEY and SMNVEV (reference sequence). CDR3 in amino acids: CASSRTGGEIYGYTF. The CDR3 bases are TGTGCCAGCAGCAGGACAGGGGGAGAGATCTATGGCTACACCTTC.

The genes are TRBV18 and TRBJ1-2; D not certain. The germline V gene has CDR1 KGHSH and CDR2 LQKENI. The V and J ends lost 6 bases and 14 bases respectively, with 25 bases between them. This CDR3 has 14 residues. CDR3 residues: CASSPDYFGLLGTF. In nucleotides, the CDR3 is TGTGCCAGCTCGCCGGACTACTTTGGGCTGTTAGGGACCTTC.

The J gene is TRBJ2-7, the V gene TRBV27, with D perhaps matching TRBD1 (5 bases). The CDR3 length is 16 residues. V lost 0 bases to trimming and J lost 2 bases, with 14 bases between them. Germline V gene lookup returns CDR1 MNHEY and CDR2 SMNVEV (reference sequence). Here the CDR3 DNA reads TGTGCCAGCAGTTTATCGTCAGGGTCCCTTGCCTACGAGCAGTACTTC. Translating it yields CASSLSSGSLAYEQYF.

The V call is TRBV6-5, the J call TRBJ1-2; 9 bases fit TRBD1. V trimming: 7 bases; J trimming: 0 bases; junction bases outside the gene matches: 6. Germline assignment: CDR1 MNHEY and CDR2 SVGAGI. The CDR3 runs to 15 residues. DNA for the CDR3: TGTGCCAGCACCCGACAGGGGGGGACTAACTATGGCTACACCTTC. Residues: CASTRQGGTNYGYTF.

V and J are TRBV27 and TRBJ2-7; 10 bases fit TRBD1. CDR1 is MNHEY, CDR2 SMNVEV, per germline (reference sequence). The CDR3 is 16 amino acids. After removal of 5 bases from V and 5 bases from J, the junction contained 12 bases not matched to a gene. The CDR3 coding sequence is TGTGCCAGCAGTCCCTGGGGGACAGGGGTAAAGAACGAGCAGTACTTC. Its protein product is CASSPWGTGVKNEQYF.

This chain links TRBV11-2 with TRBJ2-5, with TRBD1 matching over 9 bases. Losses at the gene ends were 4 bases for V and 5 bases for J; bases not matched to a gene: 8. Per the germline V gene, CDR1 is SGHAT and CDR2 is FQNNGV. The CDR3 runs to 15 residues. CDR3 sequence reads: CASSSPGQGDETQYF. Here the CDR3 DNA reads TGTGCCAGCAGCTCACCGGGACAGGGCGATGAGACCCAGTACTTC.

This clone was seen once. The rearrangement joins TRBV5-1 to TRBJ1-1; D gene ambiguous. Per the germline V gene, CDR1 is SGHRS and CDR2 is YFSETQ. V lost 0 bases and J 2 bases, leaving 8 bases between the germline ends. The CDR3 has 14 amino acids. CDR3 amino acids: CASSLGAPNTEAFF. CDR3 nucleotides: TGCGCCAGCAGCTTGGGGGCCCCTAACACTGAAGCTTTCTTT.

This chain uses TRBV5-6 with TRBJ2-1; tentatively, D is TRBD2 (5 bases). Trimming shortened V by 2 bases and J by 1 base, and 13 bases separated the two germline ends. This CDR3 is built from 16 residues. Germline V gene sequence: CDR1 SGHDT, CDR2 YYEEEE. This chain's CDR3 is CASSLAATSSYNEQFF. Here the CDR3 DNA reads TGTGCCAGCAGCTTAGCTGCCACTAGTTCCTACAATGAGCAGTTCTTC.

The gene calls are TRBV19 and TRBJ1-3; D uncertain. The V end lost 5 bases, the J end lost 0 bases, and 14 bases lay between the germline ends. This CDR3 region has 16 residues. Germline CDR1 and CDR2: LNHDA and SQIVND (reference sequence). The CDR3 here is CASSHRSGVSGNTIYF. In DNA, the CDR3 is TGTGCCAGTAGTCATCGGTCGGGAGTCTCTGGAAACACCATATATTTT.

This sequence joins TRBV4-3 and TRBJ2-7, with D possibly matching TRBD2 (6 bases). The V gene lost 0 bases and the J gene lost 3 bases, with 12 bases spanning the gap. This CDR3 is 15 amino acids long. The germline CDR1 and CDR2 sequences are LGHNA and YSLEER. CDR3 residues: CASSQDIGRRYEQYF. The CDR3 bases are TGCGCCAGCAGCCAAGATATCGGGAGACGCTACGAGCAGTACTTC.

This chain joins TRBV19 and TRBJ1-5; D perhaps matches TRBD1 (5 bases). This CDR3 is 15 amino acids long. V lost 4 bases and J lost 3, with 13 bases in between. CDR1 and CDR2 from the germline V gene are LNHDA and SQIVND (reference sequence). CDR3 amino acids: CASSRTTETNQPQHF. The CDR3 DNA reads as TGTGCCAGTAGTAGAACGACAGAGACCAATCAGCCCCAGCATTTT.

The CDR3 DNA reads TGTGCCACACCCGACACGACAGGGTGGGGCTACACCTTC. Its translation: CATPDTTGWGYTF. The gene calls are TRBV19 and TRBJ1-2; 7 bases agree with TRBD1. CDR1 and CDR2 from the germline V gene are LNHDA and SQIVND (reference sequence). The V segment lost 10 bases and the J segment 8 bases; nucleotides outside the gene matches: 13. This CDR3 comprises 13 residues.

The V and J genes are TRBV10-3 and TRBJ1-2; D remains ambiguous. The V gene's germline CDR1 is ENHRY and CDR2 SYGVKD. The CDR3 contains 12 residues. V was cut by 9 bases and J by 8 bases, with 16 bases left in between. The CDR3 bases are TGTGCCATACTTAACTATCCAACGGGCTACACCTTC. Protein sequence: CAILNYPTGYTF.

The chain links TRBV6-6 to TRBJ1-1, with D unresolved. Germline V gives CDR1 MNHNY, CDR2 SVGAGI (reference sequence). The length of the CDR3 is 12 residues. The ends were cut back, 5 bases at V and 5 bases at J, with 9 bases in the middle. CDR3 sequence reads: CASSTRRTEAFF. The DNA of the CDR3 is TGTGCCAGCAGTACGAGGAGGACTGAAGCTTTCTTT.

This clone was seen a single time. CDR3 DNA sequence: TGTGCCAGCAGTGAGTCGCTAGCGGATACGCAGTATTTT. It encodes CASSESLADTQYF. The chain has TRBV25-1 and TRBJ2-3; D may be TRBD2 (6 bases). V lost 3 bases and J 6 bases, leaving 10 bases between the germline ends. The CDR3 runs to 13 residues. Germline-derived CDR1 and CDR2 are MGHDK and SYGVNS.